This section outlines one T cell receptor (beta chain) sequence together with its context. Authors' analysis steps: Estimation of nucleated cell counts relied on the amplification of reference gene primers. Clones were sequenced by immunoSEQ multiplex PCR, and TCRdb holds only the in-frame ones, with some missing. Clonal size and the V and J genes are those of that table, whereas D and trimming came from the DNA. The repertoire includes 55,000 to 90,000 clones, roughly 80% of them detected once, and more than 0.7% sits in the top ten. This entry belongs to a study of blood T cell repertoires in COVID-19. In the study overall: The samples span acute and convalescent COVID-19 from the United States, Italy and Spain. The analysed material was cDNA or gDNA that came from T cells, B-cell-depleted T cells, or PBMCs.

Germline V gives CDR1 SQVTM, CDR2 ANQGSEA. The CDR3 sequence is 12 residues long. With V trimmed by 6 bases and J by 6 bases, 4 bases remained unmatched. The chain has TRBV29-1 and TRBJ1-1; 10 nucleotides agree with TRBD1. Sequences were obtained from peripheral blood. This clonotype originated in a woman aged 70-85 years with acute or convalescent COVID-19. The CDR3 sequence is CSVSDRGAEAFF. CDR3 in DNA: TGCAGCGTCTCGGACAGGGGGGCTGAAGCTTTCTTT.